This is a list of T cell receptor beta chains from one sample in a study of shared T cell receptors in the human thymus. Sequencing was performed with immunoSEQ multiplex PCR; in TCRdb, only in-frame clones are kept and a portion is missing. The table has about 660,000 clones, over 75% seen once; the top ten hold roughly 0.0094%. The sample also formed part of further work on human thymus T cells.

Sequences were obtained from thymocytes. The receptors originated from a boy in the first two years of life with a congenital heart defect. Each CDR3 is given with its conserved first and last residue. The D gene is left open where the match is weak. Clone size appears in some rows only: once, few, many, or a class for an expanded clone.

TRBV5-5	TRBJ2-7	NA	NA	CASSSGTAVYEQYF	TGTGCCAGCAGCTCTGGGACTGCAGTGTACGAGCAGTACTTC
TRBV9	TRBJ1-2	NA	NA	CASSVDVDRWELSGYTF	TGTGCCAGCAGCGTAGATGTGGACAGATGGGAACTAAGCGGCTACACCTTC
TRBV9	TRBJ1-1	TRBD1	NA	CASSVGAGTVDTEAFF	TGTGCCAGCAGCGTAGGAGCCGGGACAGTTGACACTGAAGCTTTCTTT
TRBV6-1	TRBJ2-4	TRBD1	NA	CASSETGQGLAKNIQYF	TGTGCCAGCAGTGAAACCGGACAGGGTCTAGCCAAAAACATTCAGTACTTC
TRBV5-6	TRBJ2-2	TRBD2	NA	CASRSRLAGGQTGELFF	TGTGCCAGCAGATCAAGACTAGCGGGGGGCCAAACCGGGGAGCTGTTTTTT
TRBV5-1	TRBJ1-3	TRBD1	NA	CASSPDRVSGNTIYF	TGCGCCAGCAGCCCCGACAGGGTTTCTGGAAACACCATATATTTT
TRBV7-2	TRBJ2-5	TRBD2	NA	CASSPGTSRETQYF	TGTGCCAGCAGCCCCGGGACTAGTAGGGAGACCCAGTACTTC
TRBV28	TRBJ1-3	NA	NA	CASSCRRGGGNTIYF	TGTGCCAGCAGTTGCCGCCGGGGTGGCGGAAACACCATATATTTT
TRBV4-1	TRBJ1-1	TRBD1	NA	CASSQDLIHPGTGGTEAFF	TGCGCCAGCAGCCAAGATCTAATTCATCCCGGGACAGGAGGCACTGAAGCTTTCTTT
TRBV15	TRBJ1-4	NA	NA	CATSREEGRVEKLFF	TGTGCCACCAGCAGAGAGGAGGGGCGAGTTGAAAAACTGTTTTTT
TRBV27	TRBJ1-4	TRBD1	NA	CASSDRVDEKLFF	TGTGCCAGCAGTGACAGGGTTGATGAAAAACTGTTTTTT
TRBV28	TRBJ2-2	TRBD1	few	CASSLIHRGPNTGELFF	TGTGCCAGCAGTTTAATACACAGGGGCCCGAACACCGGGGAGCTGTTTTTT
TRBV30	TRBJ1-3	TRBD1	NA	CASGGGDRVVFGNTIYF	TGTGCCTCCGGAGGGGGGGACAGGGTGGTATTTGGAAACACCATATATTTT
TRBV18	TRBJ2-7	NA	NA	CASSTRDKGGEQYF	TGTGCCAGCTCAACCCGGGACAAGGGCGGGGAGCAGTACTTC
TRBV5-4	TRBJ2-7	TRBD2	NA	CASSSGGEGTYEQYF	TGTGCCAGCAGCTCCGGGGGGGAGGGAACCTACGAGCAGTACTTC
TRBV6-4	TRBJ1-1	NA	NA	CASSDSTNTEAFF	TGTGCCAGCAGTGACTCGACAAACACTGAAGCTTTCTTT
TRBV4-3	TRBJ1-6	NA	once	CASSQDWPGDSPLHF	TGCGCCAGCAGCCAAGATTGGCCAGGGGATTCACCCCTCCACTTT
TRBV15	TRBJ2-3	NA	NA	CATSSSPTTGDYTDTQYF	TGTGCCACCAGCAGCTCTCCTACGACAGGGGACTACACAGATACGCAGTATTTT
TRBV4-3	TRBJ2-7	TRBD2	NA	CASSQDTRASGTSYEQYF	TGCGCCAGCAGCCAAGATACGCGGGCTAGCGGGACATCCTACGAGCAGTACTTC
TRBV11-1	TRBJ2-4	NA	NA	CASSRLGDLAKNIQYF	TGTGCCAGCTCGCGGCTGGGAGACCTAGCCAAAAACATTCAGTACTTC
TRBV6-1	TRBJ2-7	TRBD2	NA	CASRRLAGNEQYF	TGTGCCAGCAGGAGACTAGCGGGAAACGAGCAGTACTTC
TRBV4-3	TRBJ2-1	TRBD1	NA	CASSQDRGPFSYNEQFF	TGCGCCAGCAGCCAGGACAGGGGGCCCTTCTCCTACAATGAGCAGTTCTTC
TRBV4-3	TRBJ2-1	NA	NA	CASSRSSSTHEQFF	TGCGCCAGCAGTCGCAGTTCTAGCACTCATGAGCAGTTCTTC
TRBV15	TRBJ1-5	NA	NA	CATSRDLQPQHF	TGTGCCACCAGCCGAGACTTGCAGCCCCAGCATTTT
TRBV30	TRBJ1-1	NA	NA	CAWRAGVPNTEAFF	TGTGCCTGGAGGGCGGGGGTCCCGAACACTGAAGCTTTCTTT
TRBV29-1	TRBJ1-1	TRBD1	NA	CSVELLGQVNTEAFF	TGCAGCGTTGAACTTCTAGGACAGGTGAACACTGAAGCTTTCTTT
TRBV5-6	TRBJ1-5	TRBD1	NA	CASSCGDSKDNQPQHF	TGTGCCAGCAGCTGCGGGGACAGTAAGGATAATCAGCCCCAGCATTTT
TRBV12-5	TRBJ2-7	TRBD1	NA	CASGLVQGDRGISDEQYF	TGTGCTAGTGGTTTGGTACAGGGGGACAGGGGCATTTCGGACGAGCAGTACTTC
TRBV2	TRBJ2-7	NA	NA	CASSAPDSSSYEQYF	TGTGCCAGCAGTGCCCCGGACAGCAGCTCCTACGAGCAGTACTTC
TRBV15	TRBJ2-2	TRBD2	NA	CATSRLGSGSSCAGELFF	TGTGCCACCAGCAGATTGGGTAGCGGGAGTTCGTGCGCCGGGGAGCTGTTTTTT
TRBV7-9	TRBJ1-2	NA	NA	CASILYGYTF	TGTGCCAGCATCCTCTATGGCTACACCTTC
TRBV9	TRBJ1-1	NA	NA	CASSPPGNTEAFF	TGTGCCAGCAGCCCCCCAGGGAACACTGAAGCTTTCTTT
TRBV27	TRBJ2-3	TRBD2	NA	CASSPRGGGAPDTQYF	TGTGCCAGCAGTCCGCGTGGCGGGGGGGCCCCAGATACGCAGTATTTT
TRBV27	TRBJ2-1	NA	NA	CASSLGPPGSEQFF	TGTGCCAGCAGTCTAGGGCCCCCAGGGTCTGAGCAGTTCTTC
TRBV14	TRBJ1-2	NA	NA	CASSQDGGSGGYTF	TGTGCCAGCAGCCAAGATGGAGGCTCGGGTGGCTACACCTTC
TRBV30	TRBJ2-1	TRBD2	NA	CAWSVEGKGISGDNEQFF	TGTGCCTGGAGTGTAGAAGGGAAGGGGATTAGCGGGGACAATGAGCAGTTCTTC
TRBV28	TRBJ2-2	NA	NA	CASSLGQRLTGELFF	TGTGCCAGCAGTTTAGGTCAGAGACTCACCGGGGAGCTGTTTTTT
TRBV2	TRBJ2-7	TRBD1	NA	CASSERLNRGYEQYF	TGTGCCAGCAGTGAACGACTCAACAGGGGCTACGAGCAGTACTTC
TRBV28	TRBJ2-7	TRBD2	few	CASSLCRNSGGTSYEQYF	TGTGCCAGCAGTTTATGTAGGAATAGCGGGGGGACCTCCTACGAGCAGTACTTC
TRBV28	TRBJ2-7	TRBD2	NA	CASSLGLAVHEQYF	TGTGCCAGCAGTTTAGGCCTAGCGGTACACGAGCAGTACTTC
TRBV27	TRBJ2-3	TRBD2	NA	CASSFDSGSPDTQYF	TGTGCCAGCAGTTTTGATAGCGGGAGCCCAGATACGCAGTATTTT
TRBV7-8	TRBJ1-5	NA	NA	CASSLGHRTVSNQPQHF	TGTGCCAGCAGCTTAGGACATAGGACAGTTAGCAATCAGCCCCAGCATTTT